Below are 32 T cell receptor beta chains sequenced from a single sample in a study of blood T cell repertoires in COVID-19. Sequencing used immunoSEQ multiplex PCR; TCRdb keeps in-frame clones, though not all of them. The repertoire has roughly 100,000 clones, 75% to 95% of them found once; the top ten carry around 5.8%. The sequenced material came from peripheral blood. These receptor sequences come from a human donor in a cohort sampled during active COVID-19.

V gene TRBV20-1 combines with J gene TRBJ2-1, with D tentatively TRBD2 (6 bases). The CDR3 covers 18 residues. Germline assignment: CDR1 DFQATT and CDR2 SNEGSKA (reference sequence). Trimming shortened V by 3 bases and J by 0 bases, and 21 bases separated the two germline ends. This chain's CDR3 is CSASRSGSGLTSYNEQFF. CDR3 coding DNA: TGCAGTGCTAGTCGCTCGGGTAGCGGCCTTACCTCCTACAATGAGCAGTTCTTC.

CDR3 sequence (DNA): TGTGCCAGCAGCTTAGCGCTAGCGGGAGAAGATACGCAGTATTTT. Translated: CASSLALAGEDTQYF. The chain joins TRBV7-9 to TRBJ2-3; 10 bases are a match to TRBD2. Germline loops: CDR1 SEHNR, CDR2 FQNEAQ (reference sequence). With 0 bases clipped from V and 5 bases from J, the junction kept 2 bases outside the gene matches. The CDR3 is 15 residues long.

The chain employs TRBV7-2 and TRBJ2-1; 14 nucleotides align to TRBD2. The germline V gene has CDR1 SGHTA and CDR2 FQGNSA. After removal of 5 bases from V and 7 bases from J, the junction contained 7 bases not matched to a gene. There are 16 residues in the CDR3. CDR3 loop: CASSPTSGGAQNEQFF. CDR3 DNA sequence: TGTGCCAGCAGCCCGACTAGCGGGGGGGCTCAGAATGAGCAGTTCTTC.

V and J are TRBV28 and TRBJ1-1; D might be TRBD1 (6 bases). This CDR3 contains 14 residues. Trimming removed 1 base at V and 4 bases at J, with 10 bases between. Germline CDR1 MDHEN, CDR2 SYDVKM. CDR3 bases: TGTGCCAGCAGTTTATCAGGGGATGGCACTGAAGCTTTCTTT. This sequence encodes CASSLSGDGTEAFF.

The V gene is TRBV19, the J gene TRBJ1-2, with a tentative D call TRBD1 (5 bases). Trimming removed 3 bases at V and 6 bases at J, with 8 bases between. Germline CDR1 is LNHDA and CDR2 is SQIVND (reference sequence). The CDR3 is made up of 12 amino acids. The CDR3: CASSIGGNGYTF. DNA for the CDR3: TGTGCCAGTAGTATTGGGGGGAATGGCTACACCTTC.

V and J are TRBV6-5 and TRBJ1-1, with 12 bases matching TRBD1. Germline CDR1 MNHEY, CDR2 SVGAGI. With V trimmed by 4 bases and J by 6 bases, 9 bases remained unmatched. CDR3 length equals 16 residues. CDR3: CASSSGTGGRTAEAFF. The CDR3 region has the DNA TGTGCCAGCAGTTCCGGGACAGGGGGCAGGACGGCTGAAGCTTTCTTT.

The V gene is TRBV18, the J gene TRBJ1-3; TRBD1 might be the D (5 bases). Trimming removed 3 bases from V and 7 bases from J, with 10 bases in between. This CDR3 spans 13 amino acids. The germline gives CDR1 KGHSH, CDR2 LQKENI. CDR3 protein: CASSPGGGNTIYF. The CDR3 DNA follows: TGTGCCAGCTCACCCGGCGGGGGGAACACCATATATTTT.

The chain is built from TRBV19 and TRBJ2-7; TRBD2 matches at 10 bases. The germline V gene has CDR1 LNHDA and CDR2 SQIVND (reference sequence). The CDR3 loop spans 14 amino acids. V shed 6 bases and J 2 bases; nucleotides not matched to a gene: 4. The CDR3 region is CASSVAGGPYEQYF. Written as DNA, the CDR3 is TGTGCCAGTAGCGTAGCGGGAGGTCCCTACGAGCAGTACTTC.

The chain recombines TRBV24-1 with TRBJ2-3, with 11 bases identical to TRBD2. CDR1 KGHDR and CDR2 SFDVKD come from the germline V gene. The CDR3 totals 18 residues. Trimming removed 4 bases from V and 5 bases from J; junction bases left unmatched: 13. CDR3 sequence (DNA): TGTGCCACCAGTGAGGTCCCGGGACTAGCGGTAAAAGTAGATACGCAGTATTTT. Amino acids: CATSEVPGLAVKVDTQYF.

The rearrangement uses TRBV6-5 and TRBJ2-7; D possibly corresponds to TRBD1 (5 bases). V dropped 4 bases and J dropped 4 bases, with 11 bases sitting between them. Germline CDR1 reads MNHEY; CDR2 reads SVGAGI. The CDR3 has 13 amino acids. CDR3 protein: CASSLAGIYEQYF. The CDR3 DNA reads TGTGCCAGCAGTTTAGCAGGGATTTACGAGCAGTACTTC.

V is TRBV29-1 and J is TRBJ1-1, with no clear D. This CDR3 has 12 amino acids. Germline lookup yields CDR1 SQVTM and CDR2 ANQGSEA. The V end lost 6 bases, the J end lost 4 bases, and 12 bases lay between the germline ends. CDR3 in amino acids: CSVTGTGTEAFF. The CDR3 DNA reads as TGCAGCGTGACGGGAACGGGCACTGAAGCTTTCTTT.

V usage is TRBV20-1 and J usage is TRBJ2-3; tentatively, D is TRBD2 (6 bases). Per the germline V gene, CDR1 is DFQATT and CDR2 is SNEGSKA (reference sequence). The CDR3 is 11 amino acids. Deletions cut 2 bases from V and 7 bases from J, with 7 bases between. The CDR3 here is CSARRGYTQYF. The CDR3 DNA follows: TGCAGTGCTAGACGGGGGTATACGCAGTATTTT.

The chain has TRBV9 and TRBJ1-1, with D possibly TRBD1 on 5 matching bases. CDR3 length: 13 amino acids. The V end lost 7 bases, the J end lost 7 bases, and 17 bases lay between the germline ends. Germline values: CDR1 SGDLS, CDR2 YYNGEE. CDR3 protein: CASSPPGVSEAFF. CDR3 bases: TGTGCCAGCTCCCCCCCGGGGGTCAGTGAAGCTTTCTTT. Combining the CDR3 with reference TRBV9 and TRBJ1-1 gives the whole variable domain DSGVTQTPKHLITATGQRVTLRCSPRSGDLSVYWYQQSLDQGLQFLIQYYNGEERAKGNILERFSAQQFPDLHSELNLSSLELGDSALYFCASSPPGVSEAFFGQGTRLTVV.

This chain connects TRBV30 to TRBJ2-3; D is possibly TRBD1 (5 bases). Germline V gene sequence: CDR1 GTSNPN, CDR2 SVGIG (reference sequence). V gave up 1 base and J gave up 2 bases, with 13 bases separating them. This CDR3 has 15 amino acids. Here the CDR3 DNA reads TGTGCCTGGAGTGGGGGCCGTAAAGTCACAGATACGCAGTATTTT. Amino acid sequence: CAWSGGRKVTDTQYF.

The chain recombines TRBV19 with TRBJ2-7, with a weak D call TRBD1 (6 bases). CDR3 length: 14 residues. V shed 1 base and J shed 6 bases, with 13 bases lying between them. The V gene's germline CDR1 is LNHDA and CDR2 SQIVND (reference sequence). The CDR3 DNA follows: TGTGCCAGTAGTATAGGGACAGCGGTGGGCGAGCAGTACTTC. This sequence encodes CASSIGTAVGEQYF.

CDR3 DNA sequence: TGTGCCAGCAGCCAAGGGCTAGCGGGAGACGAGCAGTACTTC. Amino acids: CASSQGLAGDEQYF. The chain joins TRBV4-2 to TRBJ2-7, with 10 nucleotides matching TRBD2. The CDR3 spans 14 residues. J was trimmed by 5 bases and V by 1 base; bases with no gene match: 2. Germline CDR1 LGHNA, CDR2 YNFKEQ.

The genes are TRBV27 and TRBJ2-5, with 8 bases fitting TRBD1. CDR1 and CDR2 from the germline V gene are MNHEY and SMNVEV (reference sequence). This CDR3 comprises 14 residues. J lost 3 bases, V lost 6 bases, and 6 bases had no gene match. Here the CDR3 reads CASRFAGGKETQYF. Here the CDR3 DNA reads TGTGCCAGCAGATTTGCAGGGGGCAAAGAGACCCAGTACTTC.

The chain links TRBV7-8 to TRBJ1-6, with 7 bases lining up with TRBD1. In germline, CDR1 is SGHVS, CDR2 FQNEAQ. The CDR3 covers 14 residues. The V segment lost 1 base and the J segment 7 bases; nucleotides outside the gene matches: 1. The CDR3 reads CASSLDRGNSPLHF. Written as DNA, the CDR3 is TGTGCCAGCAGCTTAGACAGGGGAAATTCACCCCTCCACTTT.

This clone was detected only once. The chain combines TRBV18 with TRBJ2-2, with TRBD2 as a possible D gene (5 bases). Germline V gives CDR1 KGHSH, CDR2 LQKENI. This CDR3 is built from 13 residues. V was clipped by 6 bases and J by 4 bases, with 9 bases between them. The CDR3 spells CASSITSTGELFF. CDR3 in DNA: TGTGCCAGCTCCATCACTAGCACCGGGGAGCTGTTTTTT.

The V gene is TRBV14, the J gene TRBJ2-7; 13 bases fit TRBD2. This CDR3 has 15 residues. Germline-derived CDR1 and CDR2 are SGHDN and FVKESK. The V and J ends lost 1 base and 3 bases, in that order; junction bases with no gene match: 0. This CDR3 is CASSQGTSGSYEQYF. Written as DNA, the CDR3 is TGTGCCAGCAGCCAAGGGACTAGCGGGAGCTACGAGCAGTACTTC.

The rearrangement uses TRBV30 and TRBJ1-5, with D tentatively TRBD1 (5 bases). Germline V gene sequence: CDR1 GTSNPN, CDR2 SVGIG (reference sequence). This CDR3 contains 14 residues. Trimming shortened V by 5 bases and J by 2 bases, and 13 bases separated the two germline ends. The CDR3 DNA follows: TGTGCCTGGGCGGGGGGGTCTGGCAATCAGCCCCAGCATTTT. Protein product: CAWAGGSGNQPQHF.

The chain recombines TRBV19 with TRBJ2-5; no firm D call. This CDR3 spans 15 amino acids. Trimming stripped 1 base from V and 3 bases from J, with 12 bases between. Germline V lookup: CDR1 LNHDA, CDR2 SQIVND (reference sequence). CDR3 sequence: CASSIGVRFKETQYF. The CDR3 bases are TGTGCCAGTAGTATAGGAGTACGTTTTAAAGAGACCCAGTACTTC.

V gene TRBV28 combines with J gene TRBJ1-2; D is uncertain. Trimming pared 3 bases from V and 8 bases from J, leaving 16 bases between. The length of the CDR3 is 14 residues. Germline V lookup: CDR1 MDHEN, CDR2 SYDVKM. For the CDR3, the DNA is TGTGCCAGCAGTTTTTCGACGTCGGGTCTCGGCTACACCTTC. Amino acid sequence: CASSFSTSGLGYTF.

The rearrangement uses TRBV11-2 and TRBJ2-7; D uncertain. This CDR3 contains 13 residues. The V end lost 5 bases, the J end lost 4 bases, and 12 bases lay between the germline ends. Germline V CDR1 and CDR2: SGHAT, FQNNGV. The CDR3 DNA is TGTGCCAGCAGCCCCGGTTTGGTTTACGAGCAGTACTTC. It is translated as CASSPGLVYEQYF.

The chain is built from TRBV7-2 and TRBJ2-3, with TRBD2 matching over 7 bases. With V trimmed by 3 bases and J by 1 base, 4 bases remained unmatched. This CDR3 contains 15 residues. Germline loops: CDR1 SGHTA, CDR2 FQGNSA. CDR3 nucleotides: TGTGCCAGCAGCTTGAGCGGGACGGGCACAGATACGCAGTATTTT. Protein sequence: CASSLSGTGTDTQYF.

The chain uses TRBV9 and TRBJ2-7; D remains unclear. V shed 4 bases and J shed 0 bases, with 11 bases lying between them. This CDR3 is built from 14 residues. Germline CDR1 SGDLS, CDR2 YYNGEE. CDR3 region: CASSPPTGSYEQYF. CDR3 in DNA: TGTGCCAGCAGCCCCCCAACCGGCTCCTACGAGCAGTACTTC.

The chain joins TRBV15 to TRBJ2-7; D is possibly TRBD1 (5 bases). V dropped 3 bases and J dropped 0 bases, with 12 bases sitting between them. The CDR3 totals 15 residues. The germline V gene encodes CDR1 LNHNV and CDR2 YYDKDF (reference sequence). The CDR3 DNA reads TGTGCCACCAGCAGGCAAGAAACAGGCTCCTACGAGCAGTACTTC. The encoded protein is CATSRQETGSYEQYF.

This chain joins TRBV9 and TRBJ2-7; 9 positions agree with TRBD2. With 3 bases clipped from V and 2 bases from J, the junction kept 9 bases outside the gene matches. CDR1 and CDR2 from the germline V gene are SGDLS and YYNGEE. CDR3 size: 16 residues. This chain's CDR3 is CASSASLAGGPYEQYF. Here the CDR3 DNA reads TGTGCCAGCAGCGCCTCCCTGGCGGGGGGGCCCTACGAGCAGTACTTC.

The chain recombines TRBV6-5 with TRBJ1-2; D is unresolved. CDR3 length equals 15 residues. In germline, CDR1 is MNHEY, CDR2 SVGAGI. Trimming removed 7 bases at V and 5 bases at J, with 20 bases between. CDR3 loop: CASTQMRGFNYGYTF. CDR3 DNA: TGTGCCAGCACCCAAATGCGGGGATTTAATTATGGCTACACCTTC.

The chain joins TRBV19 to TRBJ2-7; weak D call: TRBD1 (5 bases). The CDR3 length is 13 residues. Germline V gene data show CDR1 as LNHDA and CDR2 as SQIVND (reference sequence). V was trimmed by 3 bases and J by 5 bases, leaving 11 bases between them. The CDR3 reads CASSIFGAHEQYF. The DNA of the CDR3 is TGTGCCAGTAGTATCTTTGGGGCCCACGAGCAGTACTTC. The full variable domain, rest sourced from reference TRBV19 and TRBJ2-7, is DGGITQSPKYLFRKEGQNVTLSCEQNLNHDAMYWYRQDPGQGLRLIYYSQIVNDFQKGDIAEGYSVSREKKESFPLTVTSAQKNPTAFYLCASSIFGAHEQYFGPGTRLTVT.

CDR3 nucleotides: TGTGCCAGCAGTCAGGGAACGGGCACAGATACGCAGTATTTT. This sequence encodes CASSQGTGTDTQYF. The chain combines TRBV5-6 with TRBJ2-3; TRBD1 might be the D (5 bases). The length of the CDR3 is 14 residues. Germline CDR1 is SGHDT and CDR2 is YYEEEE. V was pared by 5 bases and J by 1 base, with 11 bases between.

The chain recombines TRBV2 with TRBJ1-1; TRBD1 matches at 9 bases. The CDR3 is made up of 14 amino acids. Losses at the gene ends were 7 bases for V and 4 bases for J; bases not matched to a gene: 7. Germline V lookup: CDR1 SNHLY, CDR2 FYNNEI. CDR3 sequence (DNA): TGTGCCAGCACTATTGAGGGACAGGGCACTGAAGCTTTCTTT. Amino acid sequence: CASTIEGQGTEAFF.